This T cell receptor (beta chain) stems from a study of PD-1 blockade in mismatch repair-deficient tumors. Study information: Patients had around 12 mismatch repair-deficient cancer types, all previously treated and progressing.

The CDR3 runs 12 residues. In germline, CDR1 is SGHTA, CDR2 FQGNSA. V lost 1 base to trimming and J lost 10 bases; unmatched junction nucleotides: 3. Only in-frame clones appear in the TCRdb table, and some are missing; sequencing was by immunoSEQ multiplex PCR. Here the sample spans 95,000 to 150,000 clones, around 87% being singletons. TCR sequencing covered a few patients who responded to pembrolizumab. The V gene is TRBV7-2, the J gene TRBJ2-5; the match to TRBD2 covers 7 bases. This receptor was taken from an adult with mismatch repair-deficient cancer. The sequenced sample was peripheral blood, obtained 44 weeks after starting pembrolizumab. The CDR3 DNA follows: TGTGCCAGCAGCTTAGTAAAGCGGGACCAGTACTTC. This sequence encodes CASSLVKRDQYF.